What follows are 3 T cell receptor beta chains derived from one specimen sequenced in a study of early T cells in non-severe SARS-CoV-2 infection. TCRdb itself ran the 5' RACE reads through MiXCR, one entry per CDR3 protein. The table has under 35,000 distinct CDR3 sequences, approximately 7% seen once. The sequenced material came from whole blood. Every receptor here comes from an adult who was a healthcare worker with PCR-confirmed SARS-CoV-2 infection or an uninfected control (not recorded which).

The chain uses TRBV18 and TRBJ1-6; D possibly corresponds to TRBD1 (6 bases). Trimming pared 0 bases from V and 10 bases from J, leaving 13 bases between. The CDR3 consists of 15 residues. Germline V gene lookup returns CDR1 KGHSH and CDR2 LQKENI. The CDR3 DNA reads TGTGCCAGCTCACCACCGCAGGGAAGGGGGTCACCCCTCCACTTT. Amino acids: CASSPPQGRGSPLHF.

The table lists this clonotype with a few counts. This chain connects TRBV7-9 to TRBJ2-5, with D tentatively TRBD2 (6 bases). Per the germline V gene, CDR1 is SEHNR and CDR2 is FQNEAQ (reference sequence). This CDR3 is 13 amino acids long. Trimming shortened V by 5 bases and J by 4 bases, and 11 bases separated the two germline ends. CDR3 sequence reads: CASSAGRLETQYF. CDR3 DNA: TGTGCCAGCAGCGCGGGACGCTTAGAGACCCAGTACTTC.

This clonotype was recorded at least ten times. The chain combines TRBV13 with TRBJ2-1; 12 positions match TRBD2. Germline lookup yields CDR1 PRHDT and CDR2 FYEKMQ (reference sequence). Trimming cost V 4 bases and J 3 bases; bases outside gene matches: 16. CDR3 length: 20 amino acids. The chain's CDR3 is CASSSEGGLAGGRFYNEQFF. The DNA for the CDR3 is TGTGCCAGCAGCTCTGAGGGAGGGCTAGCGGGAGGGCGATTCTACAATGAGCAGTTCTTC.